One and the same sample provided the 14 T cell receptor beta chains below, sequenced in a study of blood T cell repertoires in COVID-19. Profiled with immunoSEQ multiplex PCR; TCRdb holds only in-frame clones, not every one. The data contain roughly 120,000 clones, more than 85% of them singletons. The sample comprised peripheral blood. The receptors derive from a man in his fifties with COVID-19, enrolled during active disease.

DNA of the CDR3: TGTGCCAGCAGCCTAAGAAAGGGGCCGAACACTGAAGCTTTCTTT. Its translation is CASSLRKGPNTEAFF. V is TRBV13 and J is TRBJ1-1; D might be TRBD1 (5 bases). Germline lookup yields CDR1 PRHDT and CDR2 FYEKMQ (reference sequence). The CDR3 extends over 15 amino acids. Trimming removed 5 bases at V and 1 base at J, with 14 bases between.

This chain's CDR3 is CASSLGGQGLYEQYV. CDR3 coding DNA: TGTGCCAGCAGCTTAGGAGGACAGGGCTTATACGAGCAGTACGTC. The V call is TRBV7-2, the J call TRBJ2-7; 8 bases are shared with TRBD1. This CDR3 comprises 15 residues. Trimming cost V 1 base and J 4 bases; bases outside gene matches: 6. From germline, CDR1 is SGHTA and CDR2 FQGNSA.

CDR3 residues: CASSLDGRGTDTQYF. The CDR3, as DNA: TGCGCCAGCAGCTTGGACGGGAGGGGGACAGATACGCAGTATTTT. The J gene is TRBJ2-3, the V gene TRBV5-1; TRBD2 matches 8 bases. J lost 3 bases, V lost 0 bases, and 3 bases had no gene match. This CDR3 comprises 15 residues. CDR1 SGHRS and CDR2 YFSETQ come from the germline V gene.

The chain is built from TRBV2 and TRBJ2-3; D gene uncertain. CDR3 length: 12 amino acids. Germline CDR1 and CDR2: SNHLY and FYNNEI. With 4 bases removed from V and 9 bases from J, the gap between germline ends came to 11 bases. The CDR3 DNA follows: TGTGCCAGCAGTGGCCCCGGGTGGACGCAGTATTTT. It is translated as CASSGPGWTQYF. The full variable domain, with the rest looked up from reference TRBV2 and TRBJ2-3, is EPEVTQTPSHQVTQMGQEVILRCVPISNHLYFYWYRQILGQKVEFLVSFYNNEISEKSEIFDDQFSVERPDGSNFTLKIRSTKLEDSAMYFCASSGPGWTQYFGPGTRLTVL.

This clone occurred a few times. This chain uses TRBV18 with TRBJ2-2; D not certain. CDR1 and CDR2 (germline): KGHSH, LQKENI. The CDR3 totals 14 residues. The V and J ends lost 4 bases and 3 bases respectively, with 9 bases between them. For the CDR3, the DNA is TGTGCCAGCTCACTCCAGATGGACACCGGGGAGCTGTTTTTT. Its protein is CASSLQMDTGELFF.

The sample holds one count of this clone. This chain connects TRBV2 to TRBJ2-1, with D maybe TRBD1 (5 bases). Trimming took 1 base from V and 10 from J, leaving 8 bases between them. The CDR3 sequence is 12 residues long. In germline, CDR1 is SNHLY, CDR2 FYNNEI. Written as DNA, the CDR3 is TGTGCCAGCAGTGAAGGCTGGGGCGAGCAGTTCTTC. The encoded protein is CASSEGWGEQFF.

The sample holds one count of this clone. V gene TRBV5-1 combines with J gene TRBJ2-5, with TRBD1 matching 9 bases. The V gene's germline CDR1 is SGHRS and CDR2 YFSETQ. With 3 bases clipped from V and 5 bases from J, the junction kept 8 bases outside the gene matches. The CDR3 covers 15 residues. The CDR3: CASSYRTGGRETQYF. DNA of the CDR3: TGCGCCAGCAGCTATCGTACAGGGGGCAGGGAGACCCAGTACTTC. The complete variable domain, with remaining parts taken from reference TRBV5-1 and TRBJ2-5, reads KAGVTQTPRYLIKTRGQQVTLSCSPISGHRSVSWYQQTPGQGLQFLFEYFSETQRNKGNFPGRFSGRQFSNSRSEMNVSTLELGDSALYLCASSYRTGGRETQYFGPGTRLLVL.

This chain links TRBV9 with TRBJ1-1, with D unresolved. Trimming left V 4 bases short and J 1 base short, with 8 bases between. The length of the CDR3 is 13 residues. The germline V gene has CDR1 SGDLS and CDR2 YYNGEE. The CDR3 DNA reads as TGTGCCAGCAGCCCCCACAAGAACACTGAAGCTTTCTTT. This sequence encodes CASSPHKNTEAFF.

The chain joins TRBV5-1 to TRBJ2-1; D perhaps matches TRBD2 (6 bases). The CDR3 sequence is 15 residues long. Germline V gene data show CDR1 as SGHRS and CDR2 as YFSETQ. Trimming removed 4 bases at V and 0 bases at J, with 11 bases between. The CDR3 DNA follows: TGCGCCAGCAGCCCGGACGGGAGCTCCTACAATGAGCAGTTCTTC. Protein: CASSPDGSSYNEQFF.

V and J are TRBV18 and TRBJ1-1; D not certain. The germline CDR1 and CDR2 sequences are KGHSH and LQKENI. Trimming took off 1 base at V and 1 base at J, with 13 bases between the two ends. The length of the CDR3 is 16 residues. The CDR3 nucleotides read TGTGCCAGCTCACCACAGAGGGAGGCGGGGAACACTGAAGCTTTCTTT. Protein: CASSPQREAGNTEAFF.

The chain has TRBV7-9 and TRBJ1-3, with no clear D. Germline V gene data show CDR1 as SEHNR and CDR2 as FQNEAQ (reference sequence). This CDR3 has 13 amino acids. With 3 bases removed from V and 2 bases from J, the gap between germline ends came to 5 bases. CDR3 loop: CASSFTAGNTIYF. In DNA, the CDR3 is TGTGCCAGCAGCTTCACAGCTGGAAACACCATATATTTT.

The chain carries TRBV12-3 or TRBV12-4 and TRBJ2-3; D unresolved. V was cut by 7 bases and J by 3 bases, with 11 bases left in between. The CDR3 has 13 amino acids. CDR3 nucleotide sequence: TGTGCCAGCACCGAACTACATACAGATACGCAGTATTTT. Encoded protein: CASTELHTDTQYF.

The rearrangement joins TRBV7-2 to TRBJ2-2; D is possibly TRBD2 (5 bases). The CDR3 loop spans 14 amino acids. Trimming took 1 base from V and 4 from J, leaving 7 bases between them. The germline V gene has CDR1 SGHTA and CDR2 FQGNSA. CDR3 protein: CASSLGGFTGELFF. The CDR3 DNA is TGTGCCAGCAGCTTAGGCGGGTTCACCGGGGAGCTGTTTTTT.

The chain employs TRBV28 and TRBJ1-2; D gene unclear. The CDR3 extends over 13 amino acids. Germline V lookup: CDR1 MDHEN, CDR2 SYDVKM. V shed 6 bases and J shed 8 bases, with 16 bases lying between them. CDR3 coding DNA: TGTGCCAGCAGGCGCCGGGAGTTTCGGGGCTACACCTTC. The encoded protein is CASRRREFRGYTF.